This is a list of T cell receptor beta chains from one sample in a study of CD8 T cells in Susac syndrome. One entry per CDR3 protein, called by TCRdb with MiXCR from the immunoSEQ multiplex PCR reads. The data contain around 160,000 distinct CDR3 sequences, around 96% of them singletons. Sequencing was performed on CD4+ T cells from PBMCs. These receptors were collected from a human donor in good health. Both conserved end residues are part of each CDR3. The order of the fields is V gene, J gene, CDR3 protein.

>TRBV29-1|TRBJ1-6
CSVSAGTGGDNSPLHF
>TRBV5-6|TRBJ2-7
CASSLMQGDEQYF
>TRBV12-3/TRBV12-4|TRBJ2-6
CASSLSRSGANVLTF
>TRBV20-1|TRBJ2-5
CSARSVGGTSGGKTQYF
>TRBV12-3/TRBV12-4|TRBJ2-3
CASRGTSGSTTDTQYF
>TRBV29-1|TRBJ2-1
CSVERTVNEQFF
>TRBV30|TRBJ2-2
CAWSYQPGGANTGELFF
>TRBV11-2|TRBJ2-1
CASSFLSGLSPNEQFF
>TRBV27|TRBJ1-4
CASSSAEGLGEKLFF
>TRBV24-1|TRBJ2-1
CATSDPEKAYNEQFF
>TRBV5-1|TRBJ1-6
CASSRDRNSPLHF
>TRBV20-1|TRBJ2-1
CSARAQAKVGEQFF
>TRBV9|TRBJ1-2
CASSPQTGLDLNGYTF
>TRBV5-4|TRBJ2-1
CASSSTYLDNEQFF
>TRBV20-1|TRBJ2-1
CSPTGGTGGF
>TRBV29-1|TRBJ2-5
CSVVNRGRRETQYF
>TRBV9|TRBJ2-7
CASSVGTSGDYEQYF
>TRBV2|TRBJ1-5
CASSTGGGNQPQHF
>TRBV9|TRBJ2-5
CASSVEGLKETQYF
>TRBV12-3/TRBV12-4|TRBJ2-5
CASSPQQFPQETQYF
>TRBV7-2|TRBJ2-2
CASTLQGRGSNTGELFF
>TRBV30|TRBJ2-6
CAWRPSGANVLTF
>TRBV2|TRBJ1-4
CASSGTGEKLFF
>TRBV6-2/TRBV6-3|TRBJ1-5
CASSPGTGDQPQHF
>TRBV29-1|TRBJ1-1
CSADRVNTEAFF
>TRBV6-5|TRBJ2-5
CASNEGPSGETQYF
>TRBV20-1|TRBJ2-3
CSLIQGTDTQYF
>TRBV9|TRBJ2-2
CASSVGSSLYTGELFF
>TRBV28|TRBJ2-1
CASNSGSYNEQFF
>TRBV20-1|TRBJ1-6
CSAVRDGNSPLHF
>TRBV3-1|TRBJ1-5
CASSQGKGASQPQHF
>TRBV7-3|TRBJ2-7
CASSADRGPYEQYF
>TRBV25-1|TRBJ2-1
CASRGGRAQSYNEQFF
>TRBV12-3/TRBV12-4|TRBJ2-6
CASSLTARANVLTF
>TRBV29-1|TRBJ1-1
CSVDRDDTEAFF
>TRBV2|TRBJ1-1
CASSEDGNTEAFF
>TRBV24-1|TRBJ2-5
CATGTTGDRETQYF
>TRBV6-6|TRBJ2-7
CASKPLGRAEQYF
>TRBV30|TRBJ1-1
CAWKRRGTEAFF
>TRBV7-9|TRBJ2-1
CATLPSGVWDEQFF
>TRBV2|TRBJ1-6
CASRSANRNNSPLHF
>TRBV18|TRBJ2-7
CASSPNPGQEYEQYF
>TRBV2|TRBJ1-5
CASRRDSNQPQHF
>TRBV20-1|TRBJ2-3
CSVQLASGTDTQYF
>TRBV7-9|TRBJ2-3
CASSPPAGLKTDTQYF
>TRBV5-4|TRBJ2-2
CASTPYGGGSSNTGELFF
>TRBV9|TRBJ1-2
CASSVEARGVAYGYTF
>TRBV7-2|TRBJ2-2
CASSLRVNTGELFF
>TRBV28|TRBJ2-7
CASSFASGGYEQYF
>TRBV5-1|TRBJ2-6
CASSWTGSGANVLTF
>TRBV5-1|TRBJ1-1
CASVQDQGAEAFF